This passage covers 20 T cell receptor beta chains from one sample sequenced in a study of blood T cell repertoires in COVID-19. Method: immunoSEQ multiplex PCR; TCRdb's copy keeps in-frame clones and lacks some. Here the sample spans about 170,000 clones, over 80% being singletons. Source material: PBMCs or T cells enriched from blood (not recorded which). Receptors originate from a woman between 50 and 59 years old who had recovered from COVID-19.

The rearrangement uses TRBV7-9 and TRBJ1-2, with 7 bases identical to TRBD1. CDR1 SEHNR and CDR2 FQNEAQ come from the germline V gene (reference sequence). The CDR3 runs to 16 residues. V shed 2 bases, J shed 4 bases, and the junction held 10 bases outside the gene matches. DNA for the CDR3: TGTGCCAGCAGCTTAAGGGGGGACAGACCTGCCTATGGCTACACCTTC. Protein product: CASSLRGDRPAYGYTF.

The chain couples TRBV6-5 to TRBJ1-3; D might be TRBD1 (6 bases). The CDR3 consists of 13 residues. V shed 10 bases and J shed 3 bases, with 13 bases lying between them. Germline V gene lookup returns CDR1 MNHEY and CDR2 SVGAGI. The CDR3 sequence is CATLQGNGNTIYF. CDR3 nucleotide sequence: TGTGCCACCCTGCAGGGGAATGGAAACACCATATATTTT.

The rearrangement links TRBV6-4 to TRBJ2-7, with D maybe TRBD1 (7 bases). This CDR3 region has 19 residues. V was pared by 0 bases and J by 2 bases, with 23 bases between. Germline CDR1 and CDR2: MRHNA and SNTAGT. CDR3 DNA sequence: TGTGCCAGCAGTGACTCGTTATTTGGCTCCGACAGGGAGGCCTACGAGCAGTACGTC. This gives the protein CASSDSLFGSDREAYEQYV.

This chain connects TRBV5-1 to TRBJ2-1; TRBD2 aligns across 9 bases. V was pared by 6 bases and J by 0 bases, with 7 bases of the junction left unmatched. The CDR3 has 16 residues. Germline values: CDR1 SGHRS, CDR2 YFSETQ. The CDR3 sequence: CASTDLAGSSYNEQFF. The CDR3 DNA follows: TGCGCCAGCACAGACCTAGCGGGAAGCTCCTACAATGAGCAGTTCTTC. Full variable domain (missing parts from reference TRBV5-1 and TRBJ2-1): KAGVTQTPRYLIKTRGQQVTLSCSPISGHRSVSWYQQTPGQGLQFLFEYFSETQRNKGNFPGRFSGRQFSNSRSEMNVSTLELGDSALYLCASTDLAGSSYNEQFFGPGTRLTVL.

J is TRBJ2-5 and V is TRBV3-1 (or the pseudogene TRBV3-2); D not certain. CDR1 LGHDT and CDR2 YNNKEL come from the germline V gene (reference sequence). V was clipped by 3 bases and J by 2 bases, with 10 bases between them. The CDR3 totals 14 residues. The CDR3 here is CASSQSAGQETQYF. The CDR3 DNA sequence: TGTGCCAGCAGCCAGTCAGCAGGACAAGAGACCCAGTACTTC.

This chain joins TRBV5-4 and TRBJ1-2; no clear D. This CDR3 has 12 residues. The germline CDR1 and CDR2 sequences are SGHNT and YYREEE (reference sequence). Trimming left V 4 bases short and J 3 bases short, with 7 bases between. As DNA, the CDR3 is TGTGCCAGCAGCGGCATGGACTATGGCTACACCTTC. Protein sequence: CASSGMDYGYTF.

The rearrangement uses TRBV6-5 and TRBJ2-1; 7 bases are shared with TRBD2. In germline, CDR1 is MNHEY, CDR2 SVGAGI. V dropped 5 bases and J dropped 0; count of bases not matched to a gene: 4. There are 15 residues in the CDR3. The CDR3 nucleotides are TGTGCCAGCAGTCATCCGGGGGGCTCCTACAATGAGCAGTTCTTC. Translating it yields CASSHPGGSYNEQFF.

This clone was seen a handful of times. V is TRBV28 and J is TRBJ1-2; unclear D gene. Trimming cost V 6 bases and J 8 bases, with 10 bases left between them. The CDR3 length is 11 residues. CDR1 is MDHEN and CDR2 is SYDVKM in the germline V gene. The CDR3: CASSLHGGYTF. CDR3 DNA: TGTGCCAGCAGCCTGCACGGGGGCTACACCTTC.

The chain combines TRBV7-9 with TRBJ1-1; D is ambiguous. The CDR3 is 15 amino acids. V was trimmed by 4 bases and J by 1 base, leaving 13 bases between them. Germline values: CDR1 SEHNR, CDR2 FQNEAQ (reference sequence). The CDR3, as DNA: TGTGCCAGCAGCTCAATCAGGATATCGAACACTGAAGCTTTCTTT. It codes for CASSSIRISNTEAFF.

The chain is built from TRBV15 and TRBJ1-4; 8 bases align to TRBD1. V lost 2 bases to trimming and J lost 4 bases; unmatched junction nucleotides: 9. CDR3 length: 17 amino acids. Germline CDR1 and CDR2: LNHNV and YYDKDF (reference sequence). The CDR3, as DNA: TGTGCCACCAGCAGACCTACAGGGGGTTCGGATAATGAAAAACTGTTTTTT. Translation: CATSRPTGGSDNEKLFF.

The V call is TRBV24-1, the J call TRBJ1-3; D perhaps matches TRBD1 (5 bases). Between the trimmed V and J ends, which lost 7 bases and 4 bases, there was a span of 16 bases. CDR1 and CDR2 from the germline V gene are KGHDR and SFDVKD. The CDR3 is 15 residues long. Written as DNA, the CDR3 is TGTGCCACCAGGCTCGACCAGGGTGTCGGAAACACCATATATTTT. It specifies CATRLDQGVGNTIYF.

In this sample, this clone turned up once. The chain links TRBV5-1 to TRBJ2-3, with D possibly being TRBD2 (5 bases). CDR3 length: 15 residues. Germline V lookup: CDR1 SGHRS, CDR2 YFSETQ. V was clipped by 5 bases and J by 3 bases, with 16 bases between them. The CDR3 loop is CASSEGGGRTDTQYF. The CDR3 coding sequence is TGCGCCAGCAGTGAAGGAGGAGGTCGGACAGATACGCAGTATTTT.

V and J are TRBV2 and TRBJ1-6, with 10 bases matching TRBD1. J was trimmed by 12 bases and V by 1 base; bases with no gene match: 15. This CDR3 has 18 amino acids. Germline V gene lookup returns CDR1 SNHLY and CDR2 FYNNEI. The CDR3 here is CASSEGQGATHAQKPLHF. The CDR3, as DNA: TGTGCCAGCAGTGAAGGACAGGGGGCTACCCATGCCCAAAAACCCCTCCACTTT.

The chain couples TRBV5-1 to TRBJ2-5; 7 bases map to TRBD2. The CDR3 spans 17 residues. Germline-derived CDR1 and CDR2 are SGHRS and YFSETQ. V was clipped by 4 bases and J by 4 bases; unmatched bases: 16. The CDR3 DNA reads TGCGCCAGCAGCGGAGGGATGGGAGGGCCCGGGGGAGAGACCCAGTACTTC. It encodes CASSGGMGGPGGETQYF. Filled out from reference TRBV5-1 and TRBJ2-5, the complete variable domain reads KAGVTQTPRYLIKTRGQQVTLSCSPISGHRSVSWYQQTPGQGLQFLFEYFSETQRNKGNFPGRFSGRQFSNSRSEMNVSTLELGDSALYLCASSGGMGGPGGETQYFGPGTRLLVL.

This clone was counted between two and nine times. This rearrangement joins TRBV28 to TRBJ1-5; TRBD1 matches 7 bases. The CDR3 contains 13 residues. Germline trimming cut 6 bases from V and 7 bases from J; bases unmatched to any gene: 6. Germline CDR1 reads MDHEN; CDR2 reads SYDVKM. CDR3 sequence (DNA): TGTGCCAGCAGCTACGACAGGGTCCAGCCCCAGCATTTT. Its protein product is CASSYDRVQPQHF.

V usage is TRBV5-6 and J usage is TRBJ2-2, with 7 positions matching TRBD2. The CDR3 runs 16 residues. Losses at the gene ends were 0 bases for V and 3 bases for J; bases not matched to a gene: 5. In germline, CDR1 is SGHDT, CDR2 YYEEEE. The CDR3, as DNA: TGTGCCAGCAGCTTGGGGCGGGGGAGTGACACCGGGGAGCTGTTTTTT. This encodes CASSLGRGSDTGELFF.

The chain is built from TRBV12-3 or TRBV12-4 and TRBJ1-1, with a tentative D call TRBD1 (5 bases). The CDR3 spans 12 residues. Trimming cost V 2 bases and J 12 bases, with 13 bases left between them. The CDR3 spells CASSLSRVKTFF. In DNA form, the CDR3 reads TGTGCCAGCAGTTTAAGCAGGGTAAAGACTTTCTTT.

The V call is TRBV6-4, the J call TRBJ2-1, with TRBD2 matching over 7 bases. CDR1 is MRHNA and CDR2 is SNTAGT in the germline V gene. Trimming at V came to 3 bases and at J to 3 bases, leaving 5 bases not matched to a gene. This CDR3 contains 15 residues. The CDR3 loop reads CASSEAGAVYNEQFF. As DNA, the CDR3 is TGTGCCAGCAGTGAGGCGGGAGCAGTCTACAATGAGCAGTTCTTC.

The chain has TRBV5-4 and TRBJ2-1; 10 bases align to TRBD2. Losses at the gene ends were 4 bases for V and 8 bases for J; bases not matched to a gene: 12. CDR3 size: 16 residues. Germline V gene sequence: CDR1 SGHNT, CDR2 YYREEE (reference sequence). The CDR3 region is CASSLSAGGPVDEQFF. DNA for the CDR3: TGTGCCAGCAGCCTATCAGCGGGAGGGCCCGTGGATGAGCAGTTCTTC.

This clone was observed once. J is TRBJ2-2 and V is TRBV9; 9 positions agree with TRBD2. The V and J ends lost 4 bases and 5 bases, in that order; junction bases with no gene match: 9. CDR1 and CDR2 from the germline V gene are SGDLS and YYNGEE. The CDR3 length is 16 residues. The CDR3 sequence is CASSTPAGGLTGELFF. CDR3 in DNA: TGTGCCAGCAGCACCCCAGCGGGGGGATTAACCGGGGAGCTGTTTTTT. Combining the CDR3 with reference TRBV9 and TRBJ2-2 gives the whole variable domain DSGVTQTPKHLITATGQRVTLRCSPRSGDLSVYWYQQSLDQGLQFLIQYYNGEERAKGNILERFSAQQFPDLHSELNLSSLELGDSALYFCASSTPAGGLTGELFFGEGSRLTVL.